The rows below give T cell receptor beta chains drawn from one sample of a study of cytomegalovirus exposure and HLA in healthy donors. Data came from immunoSEQ multiplex PCR; TCRdb stores just in-frame clones and leaves some out. The sample holds some 170,000 clones, around 86% seen once. The sample taken for sequencing was PBMCs. All receptors derive from a man in his thirties or forties in good health and CMV-seropositive. Each CDR3 is given with its conserved first and last residue.

v_call: TRBV4-1
j_call: TRBJ1-6
cdr3_aa: CASSPGQGAPRSPLHF

v_call: TRBV12-5
j_call: TRBJ1-2
cdr3_aa: CASGLVGAPYGYTF

v_call: TRBV5-1
j_call: TRBJ1-1
cdr3_aa: CASSLQPSGGNTEAFF

v_call: TRBV14
j_call: TRBJ1-1
cdr3_aa: CASSQGWAQPPLF

v_call: TRBV2
j_call: TRBJ2-2
cdr3_aa: CASSSGERNTGELFF

v_call: TRBV5-5
j_call: TRBJ2-7
cdr3_aa: CASSLSAGGTGYEQYF

v_call: TRBV20-1
j_call: TRBJ2-7
cdr3_aa: CSATLRAEQYF

v_call: TRBV6-5
j_call: TRBJ2-7
cdr3_aa: CASSPLGQGSYEQYF

v_call: TRBV25-1
j_call: TRBJ1-6
cdr3_aa: CASSEWAGTSSPLHF

v_call: TRBV19
j_call: TRBJ2-7
cdr3_aa: CASSIKASGIYEQYF

v_call: TRBV6-4
j_call: TRBJ1-2
cdr3_aa: CASSEEQGAYGYTF

v_call: TRBV28
j_call: TRBJ1-3
cdr3_aa: CASSFLGGENTIYF

v_call: TRBV2
j_call: TRBJ2-1
cdr3_aa: CATEGRGFSYNEQFF

v_call: TRBV28
j_call: TRBJ2-1
cdr3_aa: CASSSIAETRWDEQFF

v_call: TRBV27
j_call: TRBJ2-3
cdr3_aa: CASSGTGYTDTQYF

v_call: TRBV30
j_call: TRBJ1-2
cdr3_aa: CAWSPSPTGYTF

v_call: TRBV4-1
j_call: TRBJ2-5
cdr3_aa: CASSQGRDRGLETQYF

v_call: TRBV6-6
j_call: TRBJ2-4
cdr3_aa: CASKAAKNIQYF

v_call: TRBV9
j_call: TRBJ1-4
cdr3_aa: CASSVSGTENEKLFF

v_call: TRBV12-2
j_call: TRBJ1-5
cdr3_aa: CASRLAPTGPSYWGYSNQPQHF

v_call: TRBV6-1
j_call: TRBJ2-2
cdr3_aa: CASSFRAYSGELFF

v_call: TRBV5-6
j_call: TRBJ1-4
cdr3_aa: CASSLSLSGEKLFF

v_call: TRBV6-5
j_call: TRBJ2-7
cdr3_aa: CASSYQGAKYEQYF

v_call: TRBV7-2
j_call: TRBJ1-4
cdr3_aa: CASSLEIGRGLFF

v_call: TRBV10-3
j_call: TRBJ1-3
cdr3_aa: CAISEPDGNTIYF

v_call: TRBV28
j_call: TRBJ2-2
cdr3_aa: CASTLRWADRKAGELFF

v_call: TRBV6-6
j_call: TRBJ2-2
cdr3_aa: CASREPNTGELFF

v_call: TRBV28
j_call: TRBJ2-7
cdr3_aa: CASSLLQEVGRYEQYF

v_call: TRBV28
j_call: TRBJ2-3
cdr3_aa: CASSGRPSTDTQYF

v_call: TRBV7-9
j_call: TRBJ2-1
cdr3_aa: CASSHRDRGLDEQFF

v_call: TRBV27
j_call: TRBJ2-4
cdr3_aa: CASSLLAGGPLAKNIQYF

v_call: TRBV15
j_call: TRBJ2-7
cdr3_aa: CATSRGTSGGPYEQYF

v_call: TRBV7-9
j_call: TRBJ1-2
cdr3_aa: CASSYRDRDGYTF

v_call: TRBV4-1
j_call: TRBJ2-1
cdr3_aa: CASSQDSGGSNEQFF

v_call: TRBV7-6
j_call: TRBJ1-2
cdr3_aa: CASRGRDRGSYGYTF

v_call: TRBV25-1
j_call: TRBJ2-7
cdr3_aa: CASSELGTGNSYEQYF

v_call: TRBV9
j_call: TRBJ2-3
cdr3_aa: CASSPDRGADTQYF

v_call: TRBV4-1
j_call: TRBJ1-5
cdr3_aa: CASSQGALWTQHF

v_call: TRBV2
j_call: TRBJ1-3
cdr3_aa: CASTLDRGNTIYF

v_call: TRBV7-2
j_call: TRBJ2-5
cdr3_aa: CASSPRDRETQYF

v_call: TRBV6-5
j_call: TRBJ1-1
cdr3_aa: CASRAGYEAFF

v_call: TRBV7-2
j_call: TRBJ2-5
cdr3_aa: CASSRDRQETQYF

v_call: TRBV29-1
j_call: TRBJ1-1
cdr3_aa: CSVEGQGNTEAFF

v_call: TRBV14
j_call: TRBJ2-7
cdr3_aa: CASSQARTAGPAPRYEQYF

v_call: TRBV6-5
j_call: TRBJ1-5
cdr3_aa: CASSPRLISNQPQHF

v_call: TRBV28
j_call: TRBJ1-1
cdr3_aa: CASRLLREVNTEAFF

v_call: TRBV18
j_call: TRBJ2-1
cdr3_aa: CASSLGLAGKGIEQFF

v_call: TRBV12-5
j_call: TRBJ1-2
cdr3_aa: CASGTQTDYGYTF

v_call: TRBV6-6
j_call: TRBJ2-5
cdr3_aa: CKAGGGKTQYF

v_call: TRBV28
j_call: TRBJ2-7
cdr3_aa: CASSPGDSYEQYF

v_call: TRBV10-2
j_call: TRBJ2-3
cdr3_aa: CASSESVSADTQYF

v_call: TRBV30
j_call: TRBJ2-1
cdr3_aa: CAWSVKAGGPHTHNEQFF

v_call: TRBV5-1
j_call: TRBJ1-2
cdr3_aa: CASSLDGTANYGYTF

v_call: TRBV10-3
j_call: TRBJ2-2
cdr3_aa: CAIRPRSPGELFF